This T cell receptor beta chain was sequenced in a study of blood T cell repertoires in COVID-19. The CDR3 is made up of 15 amino acids. CDR1 and CDR2 (germline): SGDLS, YYNGEE. V gave up 4 bases and J gave up 8 bases; unmatched junction bases: 9. TCRdb keeps only in-frame clones here, not all; method: immunoSEQ multiplex PCR. The sample yields about 200,000 clones, roughly 80% seen once. The receptor was derived from a woman of 80 years or more with acute or convalescent COVID-19. The material sequenced was peripheral blood. This chain connects TRBV9 to TRBJ2-1; 10 positions match TRBD2. CDR3 amino acids: CASSLEASGSYEQFF. CDR3 bases: TGTGCCAGCAGCCTCGAAGCTAGCGGGAGTTATGAGCAGTTCTTC.